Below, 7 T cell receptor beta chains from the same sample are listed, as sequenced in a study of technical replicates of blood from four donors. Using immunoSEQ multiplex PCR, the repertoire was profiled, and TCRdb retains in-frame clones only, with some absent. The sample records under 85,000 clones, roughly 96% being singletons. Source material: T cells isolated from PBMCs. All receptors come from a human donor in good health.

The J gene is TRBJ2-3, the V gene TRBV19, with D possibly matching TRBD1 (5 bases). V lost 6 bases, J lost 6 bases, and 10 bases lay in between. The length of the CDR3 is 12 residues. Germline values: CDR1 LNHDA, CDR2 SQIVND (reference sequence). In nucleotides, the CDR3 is TGTGCCAGTAGCCCTTCAGGGGATACGCAGTATTTT. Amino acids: CASSPSGDTQYF.

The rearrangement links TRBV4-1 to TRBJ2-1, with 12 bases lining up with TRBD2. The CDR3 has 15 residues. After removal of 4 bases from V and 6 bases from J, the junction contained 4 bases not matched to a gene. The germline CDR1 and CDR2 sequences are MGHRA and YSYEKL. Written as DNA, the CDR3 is TGCGCCAGCAGCCTACTAGCGGGAGGTCTCAATGAGCAGTTCTTC. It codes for CASSLLAGGLNEQFF.

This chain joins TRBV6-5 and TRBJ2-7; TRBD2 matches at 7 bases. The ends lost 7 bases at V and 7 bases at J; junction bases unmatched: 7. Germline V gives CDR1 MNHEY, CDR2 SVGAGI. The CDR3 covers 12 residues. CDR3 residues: CASTRRGGEQYF. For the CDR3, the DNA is TGTGCCAGCACCCGTAGGGGAGGGGAGCAGTACTTC.

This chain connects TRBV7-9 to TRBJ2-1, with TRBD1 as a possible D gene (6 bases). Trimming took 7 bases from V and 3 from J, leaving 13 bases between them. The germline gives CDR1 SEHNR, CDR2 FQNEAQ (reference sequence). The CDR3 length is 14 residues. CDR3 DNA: TGTGCCAGCAAATACCCGGGACACTACAATGAGCAGTTCTTC. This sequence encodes CASKYPGHYNEQFF.

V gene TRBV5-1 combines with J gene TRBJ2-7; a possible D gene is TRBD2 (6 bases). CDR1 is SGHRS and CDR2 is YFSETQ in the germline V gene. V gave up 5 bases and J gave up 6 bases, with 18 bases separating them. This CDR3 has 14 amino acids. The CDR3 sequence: CASREVTGEGEQYF. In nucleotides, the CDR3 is TGCGCCAGCAGGGAGGTGACGGGAGAGGGCGAGCAGTACTTC.

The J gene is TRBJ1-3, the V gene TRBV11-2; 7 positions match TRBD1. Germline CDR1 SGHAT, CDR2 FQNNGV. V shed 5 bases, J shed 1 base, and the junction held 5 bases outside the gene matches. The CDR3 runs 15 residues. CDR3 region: CASSLTGVSGNTIYF. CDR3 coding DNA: TGTGCCAGCAGCCTCACAGGGGTATCTGGAAACACCATATATTTT.

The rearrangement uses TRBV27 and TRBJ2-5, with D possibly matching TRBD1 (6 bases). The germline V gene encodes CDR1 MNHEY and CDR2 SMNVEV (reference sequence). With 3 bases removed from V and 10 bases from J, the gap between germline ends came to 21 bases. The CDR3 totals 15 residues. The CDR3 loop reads CASSFFLGPPGDQYF. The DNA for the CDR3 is TGTGCCAGCAGTTTCTTCCTTGGCCCCCCAGGGGACCAGTACTTC.